The 28 T cell receptor beta chains below were found in one sample sequenced in a study. Tregs were sorted as CD4+CD25+CD127-/low cells. TCRdb passed the 5' RACE reads through MiXCR, listing each CDR3 protein once. Seen here are under 9,500 distinct CDR3 sequences, approximately 34% observed once, and the top ten hold about 5.8%. The material sequenced was Tregs sorted from blood. All receptors come from a female donor with breast cancer.

Regarding this clonotype: This may be a read error: a much more frequent sequence differs by one nucleotide. The chain employs TRBV20-1 and TRBJ2-7; no firm D call. CDR3 length: 13 residues. Trimming removed 6 bases at V and 0 bases at J, with 12 bases between. Germline V lookup: CDR1 DFQATT, CDR2 SNEGSKA (reference sequence). The CDR3 region has the DNA TGCAGTGCCCTAGACCTGGACTCCTACGAGCAGTACTTC. Its translation is CSALDLDSYEQYF.

This clonotype is labeled as medium-sized. J is TRBJ2-4 and V is TRBV20-1, with D possibly TRBD2 on 5 matching bases. The germline V gene has CDR1 DFQATT and CDR2 SNEGSKA (reference sequence). The ends were cut back, 1 base at V and 1 base at J, with 14 bases in the middle. The CDR3 sequence is 16 residues long. CDR3: CSARGFQGGAKNIQYF. The CDR3 DNA reads as TGCAGTGCTAGAGGGTTCCAAGGCGGGGCCAAAAACATTCAGTACTTC.

This rearrangement joins TRBV6-1 to TRBJ2-7; D call uncertain. The ends were cut back, 7 bases at V and 6 bases at J, with 19 bases in the middle. This CDR3 has 14 amino acids. CDR1 MNHNS and CDR2 SASEGT come from the germline V gene. Here the CDR3 DNA reads TGTGCCAGCAAGACCGGGCCCCAGAGAGGCGAGCAGTACTTC. It yields the protein CASKTGPQRGEQYF.

This clonotype is deemed medium-sized. This chain joins TRBV20-1 and TRBJ1-2; D call uncertain. The CDR3 totals 13 residues. Trimming cost V 0 bases and J 7 bases, with 12 bases left between them. In germline, CDR1 is DFQATT, CDR2 SNEGSKA (reference sequence). The CDR3 here is CSARDPARGGYTF. In DNA, the CDR3 is TGCAGTGCTAGAGATCCGGCCCGGGGTGGCTACACCTTC.

This clonotype was detected only a few times. This chain links TRBV5-6 with TRBJ1-5; weak D call: TRBD1 (5 bases). The CDR3 is made up of 16 amino acids. V lost 5 bases to trimming and J lost 5 bases, with 20 bases between them. Germline CDR1 and CDR2: SGHDT and YYEEEE. The CDR3 nucleotides are TGTGCCAGCAGAAACGCCGGATGGGGGGTACATCAGCCCCAGCATTTT. Amino acid sequence: CASRNAGWGVHQPQHF.

This clonotype was counted a single time. This chain links TRBV29-1 with TRBJ2-7; D is unclear. The V and J ends lost 5 bases and 2 bases respectively, with 16 bases between them. The CDR3 runs 14 residues. In germline, CDR1 is SQVTM, CDR2 ANQGSEA. The CDR3 region has the DNA TGCAGCGTTAGGAAAGCACTGCAAACCTACGAGCAGTACTTC. It is translated as CSVRKALQTYEQYF.

Turning to this clonotype: A much larger clone lies a single base off, so this may be a read error. Because the CDR3 is missing its conserved closing phenylalanine or tryptophan, this is likely a read error. V gene TRBV5-1 combines with J gene TRBJ2-3, with D possibly matching TRBD1 (5 bases). CDR3 length: 15 residues. With 4 bases removed from V and 0 bases from J, the gap between germline ends came to 12 bases. From germline, CDR1 is SGHRS and CDR2 YFSETQ. The DNA of the CDR3 is TGCGCCAGCAGCCCCGCCCGACAGAGCACAGATACGCAGTATTCT. It is translated as CASSPARQSTDTQYS.

This clonotype is classed as medium-sized. This chain links TRBV6-2 or TRBV6-3 with TRBJ2-7, with 9 bases that match TRBD1. J gave up 1 base and V 6 bases, and 1 base lay outside the gene matches. The CDR3 is 13 amino acids. Germline V CDR1 and CDR2: MNHEY, SVGEGT. CDR3 sequence reads: CASRGTGSYEQYV. CDR3 coding DNA: TGTGCCAGCAGGGGGACAGGGTCCTACGAGCAGTACGTC.

This chain uses TRBV18 with TRBJ1-2; TRBD1 is a possible D gene (5 bases). The ends were cut back, 3 bases at V and 8 bases at J, with 25 bases in the middle. Germline CDR1 is KGHSH and CDR2 is LQKENI. The CDR3 spans 17 residues. CDR3 sequence: CASSPVGRAQPHSGYTF. Here the CDR3 DNA reads TGTGCCAGCTCACCGGTGGGCAGGGCTCAACCCCATTCCGGCTACACCTTC. The full variable domain, its missing parts supplied by reference TRBV18 and TRBJ1-2, is NAGVMQNPRHLVRRRGQEARLRCSPMKGHSHVYWYRQLPEEGLKFMVYLQKENIIDESGMPKERFSAEFPKEGPSILRIQQVVRGDSAAYFCASSPVGRAQPHSGYTFGSGTRLTVV.

This clonotype was observed a handful of times. The rearrangement uses TRBV7-3 and TRBJ1-1; 7 positions agree with TRBD1. J lost 3 bases, V lost 6 bases, and 7 bases had no gene match. Germline V gives CDR1 SGHTA, CDR2 FQGTGA. The CDR3 totals 14 residues. CDR3 DNA sequence: TGTGCCAGCAGAATGACAGGGTCGGACACTGAAGCTTTCTTT. Translation gives CASRMTGSDTEAFF.

This clonotype has more than one count but fewer than ten. This chain uses TRBV20-1 with TRBJ2-4, with 10 bases lining up with TRBD2. The CDR3 is 12 amino acids. Germline lookup yields CDR1 DFQATT and CDR2 SNEGSKA (reference sequence). V dropped 8 bases and J dropped 7; count of bases not matched to a gene: 5. In nucleotides, the CDR3 is TGCAGTACCAGACTAGCGGGTAACATTCAGTACTTC. Amino acid sequence: CSTRLAGNIQYF.

This clonotype ranks as medium-sized (0.01 to 0.1%). This chain joins TRBV7-2 and TRBJ1-2; the D gene is possibly TRBD1 (6 bases). The CDR3 totals 15 residues. The germline V gene has CDR1 SGHTA and CDR2 FQGNSA. Trimming cost V 5 bases and J 4 bases, with 17 bases left between them. CDR3 in DNA: TGTGCCAGCAGCGGATACAGGGATGTTGGCTATGGCTACACCTTC. Protein product: CASSGYRDVGYGYTF. Looking up the rest from reference TRBV7-2 and TRBJ1-2 gives the full variable domain: GAGVSQSPSNKVTEKGKDVELRCDPISGHTALYWYRQSLGQGLEFLIYFQGNSAPDKSGLPSDRFSAERTGGSVSTLTIQRTQQEDSAVYLCASSGYRDVGYGYTFGSGTRLTVV.

In this sample, this clonotype turned up a few times. This chain links TRBV25-1 with TRBJ2-1; 9 bases agree with TRBD2. V was pared by 3 bases and J by 4 bases, with 7 bases of the junction left unmatched. The V gene's germline CDR1 is MGHDK and CDR2 SYGVNS. The CDR3 covers 16 residues. DNA for the CDR3: TGTGCCAGCAGTGATAAAGCGGGAGGCCTATACAATGAGCAGTTCTTC. This encodes CASSDKAGGLYNEQFF.

This clonotype was counted only a few times. V usage is TRBV20-1 and J usage is TRBJ2-1, with no clear D. Germline CDR1 DFQATT, CDR2 SNEGSKA (reference sequence). This CDR3 spans 15 amino acids. The V gene lost 0 bases and the J gene lost 1 base, with 10 bases spanning the gap. CDR3 residues: CSARDASRSYNEQFF. Here the CDR3 DNA reads TGCAGTGCTAGAGACGCGAGTAGGTCCTACAATGAGCAGTTCTTC.

This clonotype has a handful of counts. CDR3 protein: CASSLIGAYYGYTF. The CDR3 DNA sequence: TGTGCCAGCAGCTTAATCGGCGCTTACTATGGCTACACCTTC. The chain joins TRBV7-9 to TRBJ1-2; D is ambiguous. The V end lost 2 bases, the J end lost 3 bases, and 10 bases lay between the germline ends. CDR1 SEHNR and CDR2 FQNEAQ come from the germline V gene (reference sequence). This CDR3 has 14 residues.

The CDR3 sequence is CSARGQPINEQFF. The CDR3 DNA follows: TGCAGTGCTAGAGGACAACCGATCAATGAGCAGTTCTTC. The chain uses TRBV20-1 and TRBJ2-1; unclear D gene. CDR1 DFQATT and CDR2 SNEGSKA come from the germline V gene (reference sequence). This CDR3 contains 13 residues. Deletions cut 1 base from V and 6 bases from J, with 10 bases between.

The J gene is TRBJ2-5, the V gene TRBV5-4; weak D call: TRBD1 (6 bases). The germline CDR1 and CDR2 sequences are SGHNT and YYREEE (reference sequence). The CDR3 spans 13 residues. V was pared by 0 bases and J by 4 bases, with 7 bases between. DNA of the CDR3: TGTGCCAGCAGCTTGGAAGGGGGAGAGACCCAGTACTTC. Amino acids: CASSLEGGETQYF.

The V call is TRBV7-2, the J call TRBJ2-3; D remains unclear. The V and J ends lost 5 bases and 2 bases respectively, with 14 bases between them. CDR3 length: 15 residues. Germline V gene sequence: CDR1 SGHTA, CDR2 FQGNSA. CDR3 DNA sequence: TGTGCCAGCAGCACCCGACCGTTCCCCACAGATACGCAGTATTTT. Its protein product is CASSTRPFPTDTQYF.

The chain employs TRBV20-1 and TRBJ2-1; D is undetermined. The V end was cut by 6 bases, the J end by 10 bases, with 19 bases between. The length of the CDR3 is 13 residues. Germline loops: CDR1 DFQATT, CDR2 SNEGSKA (reference sequence). The CDR3 region is CSAASPAAPEQFF. The DNA of the CDR3 is TGCAGTGCCGCATCTCCCGCGGCCCCAGAGCAGTTCTTC.

This clonotype was detected a few times. The chain carries TRBV20-1 and TRBJ2-1; 8 bases map to TRBD2. Germline CDR1 is DFQATT and CDR2 is SNEGSKA (reference sequence). J gave up 1 base and V 1 base, and 3 bases lay outside the gene matches. This CDR3 comprises 15 residues. CDR3 coding DNA: TGCAGTGCTAGAGGCAGCGGGAGATCCTACAATGAGCAGTTCTTC. Its translation is CSARGSGRSYNEQFF.

Only a few counts were recorded for this clonotype. J is TRBJ1-5 and V is TRBV19; a weak D match, TRBD1 (6 bases). The germline CDR1 and CDR2 sequences are LNHDA and SQIVND (reference sequence). The CDR3 has 15 residues. The ends were cut back, 7 bases at V and 0 bases at J, with 13 bases in the middle. CDR3: CASTRRGRSNQPQHF. DNA for the CDR3: TGTGCCAGTACCCGTCGGGGGCGTAGCAATCAGCCCCAGCATTTT. The entire variable domain, with the rest obtained from reference TRBV19 and TRBJ1-5, is as follows: DGGITQSPKYLFRKEGQNVTLSCEQNLNHDAMYWYRQDPGQGLRLIYYSQIVNDFQKGDIAEGYSVSREKKESFPLTVTSAQKNPTAFYLCASTRRGRSNQPQHFGDGTRLSIL.

The chain has TRBV15 and TRBJ2-5, with 10 nucleotides matching TRBD2. CDR3 length equals 17 residues. Germline lookup yields CDR1 LNHNV and CDR2 YYDKDF (reference sequence). J was trimmed by 2 bases and V by 2 bases; bases with no gene match: 8. CDR3 sequence reads: CATSRPKLAGLQETQYF. The CDR3 DNA reads as TGTGCCACCAGCAGACCTAAACTAGCGGGATTACAAGAGACCCAGTACTTC.

The J gene is TRBJ1-2, the V gene TRBV18; D not certain. The V end lost 1 base, the J end lost 0 bases, and 18 bases lay between the germline ends. Germline V gene lookup returns CDR1 KGHSH and CDR2 LQKENI. The CDR3 consists of 18 residues. CDR3 loop: CASSPRIVAPETNYGYTF. DNA for the CDR3: TGTGCCAGCTCACCACGAATCGTTGCCCCGGAGACTAACTATGGCTACACCTTC.

Details on this clonotype: The CDR3 does not close with the conserved phenylalanine or tryptophan, likely indicating a read error. This chain uses TRBV20-1 with TRBJ2-7, with D hard to call. CDR3 length: 12 residues. Germline V lookup: CDR1 DFQATT, CDR2 SNEGSKA (reference sequence). The V end lost 2 bases, the J end lost 7 bases, and 12 bases lay between the germline ends. CDR3 bases: TGCAGTGCTAGACTCGTATCTCGGGAGCAGTACCTC. Protein product: CSARLVSREQYL.

To note about this clonotype: A read error may explain this, as a much larger clone is one base away. This chain uses TRBV15 with TRBJ2-6; D is unresolved. The CDR3 loop spans 15 amino acids. The germline gives CDR1 LNHNV, CDR2 YYDKDF (reference sequence). Trimming removed 4 bases from V and 0 bases from J, with 7 bases in between. The CDR3: CATSKDGSGANVLTF. DNA for the CDR3: TGTGCCACCAGCAAAGATGGCTCTGGGGCCAACGTCCTGACTTTC.

This clonotype was observed a single time. This rearrangement joins TRBV5-1 to TRBJ2-1; 8 positions match TRBD2. The CDR3 length is 15 residues. Unmatched junction bases numbered 6, after V lost 5 bases and J lost 2 bases. The germline gives CDR1 SGHRS, CDR2 YFSETQ. The CDR3 coding sequence is TGCGCCAGCAGAGATAGCGGGAATCCCTACAATGAGCAGTTCTTC. This encodes CASRDSGNPYNEQFF.

The chain employs TRBV4-3 and TRBJ1-2; D is unclear. The CDR3 totals 15 residues. Per the germline V gene, CDR1 is LGHNA and CDR2 is YSLEER. V shed 0 bases and J shed 4 bases, with 12 bases lying between them. Written as DNA, the CDR3 is TGCGCCAGCAGCCAAGAGAGCCAACTGGCCTATGGCTACACCTTC. Protein sequence: CASSQESQLAYGYTF.

This clonotype has more than one count but fewer than ten. The chain couples TRBV7-8 to TRBJ2-5, with D perhaps matching TRBD2 (5 bases). The CDR3 has 12 amino acids. Germline V gene sequence: CDR1 SGHVS, CDR2 FQNEAQ. The V and J ends lost 5 bases and 3 bases respectively, with 7 bases between them. CDR3 in amino acids: CASSPREETQYF. The CDR3 DNA sequence: TGTGCCAGCAGCCCGCGGGAAGAGACCCAGTACTTC.